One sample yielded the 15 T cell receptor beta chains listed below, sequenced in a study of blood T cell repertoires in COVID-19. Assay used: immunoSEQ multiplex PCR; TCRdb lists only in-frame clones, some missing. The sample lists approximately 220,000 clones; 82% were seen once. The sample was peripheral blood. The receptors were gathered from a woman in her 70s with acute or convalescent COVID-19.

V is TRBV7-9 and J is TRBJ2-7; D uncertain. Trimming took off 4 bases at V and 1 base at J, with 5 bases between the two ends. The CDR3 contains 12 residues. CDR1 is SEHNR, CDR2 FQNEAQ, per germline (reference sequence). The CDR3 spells CASSWQSYEQYF. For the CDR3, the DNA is TGTGCCAGCAGCTGGCAGTCCTACGAGCAGTACTTC.

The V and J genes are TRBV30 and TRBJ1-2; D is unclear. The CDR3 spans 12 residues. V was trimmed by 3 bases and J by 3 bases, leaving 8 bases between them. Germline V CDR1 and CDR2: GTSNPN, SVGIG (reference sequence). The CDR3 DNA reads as TGTGCCTGGAGGAGTTCTTACTATGGCTACACCTTC. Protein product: CAWRSSYYGYTF.

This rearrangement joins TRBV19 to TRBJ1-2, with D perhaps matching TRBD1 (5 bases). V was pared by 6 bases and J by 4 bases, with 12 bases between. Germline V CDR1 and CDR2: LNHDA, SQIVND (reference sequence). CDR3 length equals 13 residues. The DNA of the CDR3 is TGTGCCAGTAGGCAAGACAGTTTCTATGGCTACACCTTC. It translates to CASRQDSFYGYTF.

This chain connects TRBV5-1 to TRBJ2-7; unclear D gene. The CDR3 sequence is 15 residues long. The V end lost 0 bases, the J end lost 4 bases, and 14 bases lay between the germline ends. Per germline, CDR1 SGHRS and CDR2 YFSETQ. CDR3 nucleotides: TGCGCCAGCAGCTTGGGAGTCGGGTTGGAATACGAGCAGTACTTC. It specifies CASSLGVGLEYEQYF.

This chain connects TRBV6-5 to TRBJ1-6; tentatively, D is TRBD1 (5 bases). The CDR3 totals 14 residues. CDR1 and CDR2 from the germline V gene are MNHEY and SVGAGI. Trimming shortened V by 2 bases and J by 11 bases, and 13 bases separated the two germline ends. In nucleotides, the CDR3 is TGTGCCAGCAGTTACGCGGGGGACGAGACACCCCTCCACTTT. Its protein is CASSYAGDETPLHF.

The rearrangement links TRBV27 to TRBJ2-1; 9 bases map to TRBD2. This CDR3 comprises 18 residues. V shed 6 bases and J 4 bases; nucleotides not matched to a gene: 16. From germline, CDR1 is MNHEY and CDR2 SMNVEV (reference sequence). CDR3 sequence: CASSLEAALAGAYNEQFF. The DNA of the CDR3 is TGTGCCAGCAGCCTCGAAGCGGCGTTAGCGGGGGCTTACAATGAGCAGTTCTTC.

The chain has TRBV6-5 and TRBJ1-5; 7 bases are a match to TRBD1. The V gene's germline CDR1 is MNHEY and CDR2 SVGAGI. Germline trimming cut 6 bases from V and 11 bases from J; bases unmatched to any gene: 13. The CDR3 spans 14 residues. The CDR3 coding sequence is TGTGCCAGCAGGGGTTTCACAGGGGAGGAGGCCCAGCATTTT. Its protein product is CASRGFTGEEAQHF.

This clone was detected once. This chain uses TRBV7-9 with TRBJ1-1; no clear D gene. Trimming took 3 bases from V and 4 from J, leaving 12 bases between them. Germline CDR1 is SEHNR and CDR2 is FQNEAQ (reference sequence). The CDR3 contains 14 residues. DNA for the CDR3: TGTGCCAGCAGCTTCGATAGTAGAGGCACTGAAGCTTTCTTT. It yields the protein CASSFDSRGTEAFF.

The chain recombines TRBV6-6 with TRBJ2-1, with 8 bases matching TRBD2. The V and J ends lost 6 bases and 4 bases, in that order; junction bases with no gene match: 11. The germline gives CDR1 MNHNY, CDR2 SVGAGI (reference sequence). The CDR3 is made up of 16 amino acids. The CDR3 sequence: CASSHPQRGTYNEQFF. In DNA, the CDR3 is TGTGCCAGCAGCCACCCGCAGCGGGGGACATACAATGAGCAGTTCTTC.

The CDR3 here is CASSLYSGNTIYF. The CDR3, as DNA: TGTGCCAGTAGTTTGTACTCTGGAAACACCATATATTTT. The chain has TRBV19 and TRBJ1-3; D not certain. V was shortened by 5 bases and J by 0 bases, with 5 bases between the two germline ends. There are 13 residues in the CDR3. From germline, CDR1 is LNHDA and CDR2 SQIVND (reference sequence).

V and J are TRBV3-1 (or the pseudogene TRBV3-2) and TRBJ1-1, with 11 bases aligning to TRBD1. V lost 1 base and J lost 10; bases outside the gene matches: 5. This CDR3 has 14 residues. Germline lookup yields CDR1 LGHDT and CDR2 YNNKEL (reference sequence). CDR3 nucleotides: TGTGCCAGCAGCCAAGCAGGGACAGGGGGGGTAGCTTTCTTT. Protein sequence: CASSQAGTGGVAFF.

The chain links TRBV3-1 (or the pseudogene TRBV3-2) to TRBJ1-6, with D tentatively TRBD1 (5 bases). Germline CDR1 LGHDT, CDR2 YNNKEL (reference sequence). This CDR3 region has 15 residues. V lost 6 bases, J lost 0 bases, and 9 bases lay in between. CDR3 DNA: TGTGCCAGCAGGGGGCAGGGCTCCTATAATTCACCCCTCCACTTT. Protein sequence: CASRGQGSYNSPLHF.

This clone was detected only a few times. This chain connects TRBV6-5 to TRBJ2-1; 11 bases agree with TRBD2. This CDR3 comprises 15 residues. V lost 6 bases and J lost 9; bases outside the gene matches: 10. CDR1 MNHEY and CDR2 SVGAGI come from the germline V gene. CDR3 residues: CASRALAGGPPEQFF. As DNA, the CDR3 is TGTGCCAGCAGGGCCTTAGCGGGGGGGCCCCCTGAGCAGTTCTTC.

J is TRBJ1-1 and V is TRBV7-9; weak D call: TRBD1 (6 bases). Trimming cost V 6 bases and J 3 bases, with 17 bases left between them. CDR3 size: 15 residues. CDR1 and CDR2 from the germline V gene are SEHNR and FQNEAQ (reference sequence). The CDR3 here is CASRRLGQSHTEAFF. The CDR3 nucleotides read TGTGCCAGCAGACGATTAGGACAGTCCCACACTGAAGCTTTCTTT.

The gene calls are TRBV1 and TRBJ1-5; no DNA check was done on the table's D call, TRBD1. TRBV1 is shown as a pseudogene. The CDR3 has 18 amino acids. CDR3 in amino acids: CTSSLFLIPGQGGQPQHF. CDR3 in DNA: TGCACCAGCAGCCTATTTCTTATTCCGGGACAGGGGGGTCAGCCCCAGCATTTT.